The clone carrying this TCR beta chain came up many times. Antigen specificity is unknown. Previously, flow cytometry had revealed CD8+CD57+ cell expansion in the patients chosen for sequencing. Therapy had not been given to patients before blood sampling. Genomic DNA served as template for TCR beta VDJ and CDR3 profiling. TCRdb analysed the reads with MiXCR anew, one entry per CDR3 protein. The table has around 500,000 distinct CDR3 sequences, approximately 32% seen once. This record belongs to a study of CD8+CD57+ T cells in acquired aplastic anemia. Study as a whole: The sorted CD4+ and CD8+ cells yielded an average about 3.5 ug of DNA.

The study's findings and limits: Between patients and controls, CD8+ Simpson's diversity did not vary significantly. Patients and controls shared approximately 30 CD8+ CDR3 sequences.

The sequenced sample consisted of sorted CD4+, CD8+, or CD8+CD57+ T cells (not recorded which) from PBMCs. The receptor was derived from a human donor with aplastic anemia.

The CDR3 protein is CASSIQPGVNSPLHF. The CDR3 region has the DNA TGTGCCAGTAGCATCCAACCGGGGGTAAATTCACCCCTCCACTTT. The V and J genes are TRBV19 and TRBJ1-6; D might be TRBD1 (5 bases). V was trimmed by 6 bases and J by 7 bases, leaving 16 bases between them. CDR1 is LNHDA, CDR2 SQIVND, per germline (reference sequence). This CDR3 region has 15 residues.